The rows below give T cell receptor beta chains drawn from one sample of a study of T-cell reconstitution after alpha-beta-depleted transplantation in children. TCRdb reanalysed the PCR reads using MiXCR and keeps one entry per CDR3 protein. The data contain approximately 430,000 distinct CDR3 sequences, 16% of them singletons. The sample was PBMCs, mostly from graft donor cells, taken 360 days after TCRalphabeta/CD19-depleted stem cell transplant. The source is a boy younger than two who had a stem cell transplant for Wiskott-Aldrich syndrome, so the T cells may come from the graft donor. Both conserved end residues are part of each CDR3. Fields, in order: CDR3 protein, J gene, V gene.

CDR3aa: CAIGQRDREAKIKYEQYF; j_gene: TRBJ2-7; v_gene: TRBV10-3
CDR3aa: CSARPPGLAGYNEQFF; j_gene: TRBJ2-1; v_gene: TRBV20-1
CDR3aa: CASSFGTVTGELFF; j_gene: TRBJ2-2; v_gene: TRBV6-2/TRBV6-3
CDR3aa: CASSLLGAGQYF; j_gene: TRBJ2-7; v_gene: TRBV12-3/TRBV12-4
CDR3aa: CASRFFGRNTEAFF; j_gene: TRBJ1-1; v_gene: TRBV7-9
CDR3aa: CASSPRGGGSSYEQFF; j_gene: TRBJ2-1; v_gene: TRBV7-8
CDR3aa: CASSVTGGTEAFF; j_gene: TRBJ1-1; v_gene: TRBV12-3/TRBV12-4
CDR3aa: CASSGAGGPYNEQFF; j_gene: TRBJ2-1; v_gene: TRBV18
CDR3aa: CASSPFLPGGPYNEQFF; j_gene: TRBJ2-1; v_gene: TRBV18
CDR3aa: CASSVGLAGAQETQYF; j_gene: TRBJ2-5; v_gene: TRBV9
CDR3aa: CASSLGPSSYNEQFF; j_gene: TRBJ2-1; v_gene: TRBV7-2
CDR3aa: CATSDSAAGEMDEQFF; j_gene: TRBJ2-1; v_gene: TRBV24-1
CDR3aa: CASSFPQGYGYTF; j_gene: TRBJ1-2; v_gene: TRBV5-1
CDR3aa: CASSVEAGVYNEQFF; j_gene: TRBJ2-1; v_gene: TRBV9
CDR3aa: CASSFTGTELDTQYF; j_gene: TRBJ2-3; v_gene: TRBV7-2
CDR3aa: CASSRTGGVDFGYTF; j_gene: TRBJ1-2; v_gene: TRBV27
CDR3aa: CASSLVGALGSYEQYF; j_gene: TRBJ2-7; v_gene: TRBV7-6
CDR3aa: CATNRGFPNSGANVLTF; j_gene: TRBJ2-6; v_gene: TRBV19
CDR3aa: CASSRLVPDTQYF; j_gene: TRBJ2-3; v_gene: TRBV5-5
CDR3aa: CASSYSDRDRRGISYGYTF; j_gene: TRBJ1-2; v_gene: TRBV6-5
CDR3aa: CASSQGVRGADGYTF; j_gene: TRBJ1-2; v_gene: TRBV4-3
CDR3aa: CACTKGPSRTQYF; j_gene: TRBJ2-3; v_gene: TRBV30
CDR3aa: CASSQDPVF; j_gene: TRBJ2-1; v_gene: TRBV4-2
CDR3aa: CATSTLISPNEQFF; j_gene: TRBJ2-1; v_gene: TRBV24-1
CDR3aa: CASSSHRATETQYF; j_gene: TRBJ2-5; v_gene: TRBV5-7